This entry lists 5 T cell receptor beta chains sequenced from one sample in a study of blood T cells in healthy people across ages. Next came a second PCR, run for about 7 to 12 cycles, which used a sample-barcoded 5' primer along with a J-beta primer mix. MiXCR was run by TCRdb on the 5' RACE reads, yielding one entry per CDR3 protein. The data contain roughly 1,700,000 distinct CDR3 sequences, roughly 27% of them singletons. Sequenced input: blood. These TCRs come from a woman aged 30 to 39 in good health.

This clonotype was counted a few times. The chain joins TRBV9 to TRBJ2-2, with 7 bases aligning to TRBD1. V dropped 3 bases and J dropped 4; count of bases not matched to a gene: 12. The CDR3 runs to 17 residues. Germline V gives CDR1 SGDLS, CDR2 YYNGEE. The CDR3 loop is CASSASSGTVSTGELFF. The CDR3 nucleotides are TGTGCCAGCAGCGCCTCATCCGGGACAGTCAGCACCGGGGAGCTGTTTTTT.

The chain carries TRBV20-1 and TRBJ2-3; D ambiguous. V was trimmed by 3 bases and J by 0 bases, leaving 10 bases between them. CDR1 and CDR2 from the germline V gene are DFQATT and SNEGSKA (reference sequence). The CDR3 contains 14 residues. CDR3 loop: CSASSLPSTDTQYF. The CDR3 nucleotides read TGCAGTGCTAGCTCGTTACCGAGCACAGATACGCAGTATTTT.

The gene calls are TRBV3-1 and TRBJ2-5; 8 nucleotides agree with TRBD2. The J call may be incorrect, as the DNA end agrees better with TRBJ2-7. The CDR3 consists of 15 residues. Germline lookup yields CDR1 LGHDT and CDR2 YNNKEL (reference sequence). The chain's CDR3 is CASSPQGAGVYEQYF. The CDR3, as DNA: TGTGCCAGCAGCCCTCAGGGAGCGGGAGTTTACGAGCAGTACTTC.

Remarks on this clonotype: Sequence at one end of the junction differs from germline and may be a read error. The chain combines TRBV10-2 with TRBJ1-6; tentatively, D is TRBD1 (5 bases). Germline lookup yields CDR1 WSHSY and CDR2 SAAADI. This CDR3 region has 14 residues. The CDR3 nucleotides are TGCGTCAGCAGTGAACCCGGGACCCCGGCACCCCTCCACTTT. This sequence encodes CVSSEPGTPAPLHF.

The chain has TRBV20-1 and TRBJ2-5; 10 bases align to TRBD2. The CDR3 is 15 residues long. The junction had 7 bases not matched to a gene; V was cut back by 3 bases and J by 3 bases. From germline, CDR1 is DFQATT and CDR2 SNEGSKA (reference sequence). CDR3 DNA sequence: TGCAGTGCTAGTCCGAGCGGGGGGGCCGAAGAGACCCAGTACTTC. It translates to CSASPSGGAEETQYF.